The 24 T cell receptor beta chains in this list originate from one sample, sequenced in a study of cytomegalovirus exposure and HLA in healthy donors. Primers included in the PCR were 60 Vbeta and 13 Jbeta primers. TCRdb's table, derived via immunoSEQ multiplex PCR, lists solely in-frame clones and lacks some. The sample holds tens of thousands of clones, about two thirds seen once. Sequenced material: PBMCs. The receptors come from a woman between 45 and 65 years old in good health and CMV-seropositive.

This clone has a single count. This sequence joins TRBV5-4 and TRBJ2-5; 8 nucleotides match TRBD1. The CDR3 spans 16 residues. Trimming removed 0 bases from V and 4 bases from J; junction bases left unmatched: 8. The germline CDR1 and CDR2 sequences are SGHNT and YYREEE (reference sequence). The chain's CDR3 is CASSLGVRGLGETQYF. The CDR3, as DNA: TGTGCCAGCAGCTTGGGTGTCAGGGGGCTTGGAGAGACCCAGTACTTC.

This clone showed up just once. The V call is TRBV11-1, the J call TRBJ1-2; D remains unclear. V dropped 2 bases and J dropped 2 bases, with 6 bases sitting between them. Germline V gene data show CDR1 as SGHAT and CDR2 as FQDESV (reference sequence). The CDR3 contains 13 residues. The CDR3 bases are TGTGCCAGCAGCTTATCGCGAAACTATGGCTACACCTTC. It is translated as CASSLSRNYGYTF.

The chain uses TRBV28 and TRBJ2-2; TRBD2 matches at 9 bases. CDR3 size: 14 residues. The junction had 8 bases not matched to a gene; V was cut back by 2 bases and J by 13 bases. Germline V gene data show CDR1 as MDHEN and CDR2 as SYDVKM. CDR3: CASSLMAGGPWLFF. In DNA form, the CDR3 reads TGTGCCAGCAGTTTAATGGCGGGGGGGCCTTGGCTGTTTTTT. The whole variable domain, filled in from reference TRBV28 and TRBJ2-2, reads DVKVTQSSRYLVKRTGEKVFLECVQDMDHENMFWYRQDPGLGLRLIYFSYDVKMKEKGDIPEGYSVSREKKERFSLILESASTNQTSMYLCASSLMAGGPWLFFGEGSRLTVL.

The chain has TRBV5-1 and TRBJ2-7; D is uncertain. This CDR3 contains 12 residues. Trimming cost V 0 bases and J 6 bases, with 7 bases left between them. CDR1 is SGHRS, CDR2 YFSETQ, per germline. The DNA for the CDR3 is TGCGCCAGCAGCTTGGCCTATGGCGAGCAGTACTTC. Translating gives CASSLAYGEQYF.

This rearrangement joins TRBV7-9 to TRBJ1-4, with D possibly being TRBD1 (5 bases). Trimming shortened V by 5 bases and J by 8 bases, and 18 bases separated the two germline ends. The CDR3 is 15 amino acids. Germline CDR1 SEHNR, CDR2 FQNEAQ (reference sequence). The DNA for the CDR3 is TGTGCCAGCAGCATCGGGGCGGACTATCTCGAAAAACTGTTTTTT. Amino acid sequence: CASSIGADYLEKLFF.

A few counts support this clone. The chain links TRBV27 to TRBJ2-1; maybe TRBD2 (5 bases). The CDR3 consists of 14 residues. CDR1 and CDR2 (germline): MNHEY, SMNVEV (reference sequence). The V end lost 6 bases, the J end lost 10 bases, and 19 bases lay between the germline ends. For the CDR3, the DNA is TGTGCCAGCAGGTCGTACCGCCCTGGGAGCGAGCAGTTCTTC. Translated: CASRSYRPGSEQFF.

The chain links TRBV28 to TRBJ1-4; 7 nucleotides agree with TRBD1. Germline assignment: CDR1 MDHEN and CDR2 SYDVKM. After removal of 5 bases from V and 5 bases from J, the junction contained 8 bases not matched to a gene. This CDR3 has 15 amino acids. CDR3 sequence (DNA): TGTGCCAGCAGTCCCCGCCGCAGGGGGAATGAAAAACTGTTTTTT. This translates into CASSPRRRGNEKLFF.

This clone was observed once. This chain joins TRBV9 and TRBJ1-2; 7 bases fit TRBD1. This CDR3 is 14 amino acids long. Trimming took 0 bases from V and 4 from J; bases not matched to a gene: 3. Germline V gene sequence: CDR1 SGDLS, CDR2 YYNGEE. The CDR3 loop is CASSVGQGSYGYTF. The CDR3 DNA follows: TGTGCCAGCAGCGTAGGACAGGGATCCTATGGCTACACCTTC.

The rearrangement links TRBV18 to TRBJ2-7; 9 nucleotides match TRBD2. CDR3 length equals 15 residues. Germline V gene sequence: CDR1 KGHSH, CDR2 LQKENI. V was clipped by 3 bases and J by 1 base; unmatched bases: 4. This CDR3 is CASSPVTSGSYEQYF. Here the CDR3 DNA reads TGTGCCAGCTCACCGGTGACTAGCGGTTCCTACGAGCAGTACTTC.

The chain couples TRBV28 to TRBJ2-7; D gene unclear. V was clipped by 3 bases and J by 0 bases, with 9 bases between them. CDR3 size: 14 residues. Looked up from germline, CDR1 is MDHEN and CDR2 is SYDVKM. In DNA form, the CDR3 reads TGTGCCAGCAGTTTGGTTGGCGGCTCCTACGAGCAGTACGTC. The encoded protein is CASSLVGGSYEQYV.

The chain couples TRBV25-1 to TRBJ2-1; 10 bases agree with TRBD2. In germline, CDR1 is MGHDK, CDR2 SYGVNS. Losses at the gene ends were 6 bases for V and 2 bases for J; bases not matched to a gene: 4. The CDR3 contains 15 residues. CDR3 DNA sequence: TGTGCCAGCAGCCCAGCGGGGGGGACCTACAATGAGCAGTTCTTC. Amino acids: CASSPAGGTYNEQFF.

This clone was observed a single time. The V and J genes are TRBV28 and TRBJ1-5, with D possibly TRBD1 on 5 matching bases. Germline V gene data show CDR1 as MDHEN and CDR2 as SYDVKM. The CDR3 runs 14 residues. V shed 7 bases and J shed 3 bases, with 13 bases lying between them. CDR3 coding DNA: TGTGCCAGCATTCCGGGACTCCTCAATCAGCCCCAGCATTTT. Amino acids: CASIPGLLNQPQHF.

This clone was picked up one time. The DNA of the CDR3 is TGTGCCACCAGCTGGGATATAGGACAGCGAAACAATCAGCCCCAGCATTTT. Amino acid sequence: CATSWDIGQRNNQPQHF. This chain joins TRBV15 and TRBJ1-5, with D maybe TRBD1 (6 bases). CDR1 and CDR2 (germline): LNHNV, YYDKDF (reference sequence). CDR3 length: 17 residues. Trimming left V 5 bases short and J 3 bases short, with 20 bases between.

This chain joins TRBV18 and TRBJ1-2; 12 bases line up with TRBD1. CDR1 is KGHSH and CDR2 is LQKENI in the germline V gene. J gave up 3 bases and V 5 bases, and 4 bases lay outside the gene matches. This CDR3 has 15 amino acids. The CDR3 reads CASSWGTGGDYGYTF. CDR3 DNA: TGTGCCAGCTCATGGGGGACAGGGGGCGACTATGGCTACACCTTC.

The V and J genes are TRBV19 and TRBJ1-4, with TRBD1 as a possible D gene (5 bases). The CDR3 is 14 residues long. Trimming removed 8 bases at V and 8 bases at J, with 18 bases between. Germline values: CDR1 LNHDA, CDR2 SQIVND (reference sequence). The CDR3 DNA sequence: TGTGCCAGTCGCGACAGCCCTACGGTCGAAAAACTGTTTTTT. It translates to CASRDSPTVEKLFF.

For the CDR3, the DNA is TGCGCCAGCAGCTTAACCCTAGAAGAGACCCAGTACTTC. This translates into CASSLTLEETQYF. The genes are TRBV5-1 and TRBJ2-5; D gene unclear. V gave up 2 bases and J gave up 3 bases, with 8 bases separating them. CDR1 and CDR2 (germline): SGHRS, YFSETQ. The CDR3 sequence is 13 residues long.

V gene TRBV28 combines with J gene TRBJ1-1; D is unclear. The CDR3 extends over 12 amino acids. Germline loops: CDR1 MDHEN, CDR2 SYDVKM. The V end was cut by 5 bases, the J end by 5 bases, with 9 bases between. The CDR3 region has the DNA TGTGCCAGCAGTACCCCGGGGACTGAAGCTTTCTTT. Translating it yields CASSTPGTEAFF.

This chain joins TRBV4-2 and TRBJ2-1; 8 bases match TRBD1. The CDR3 loop spans 17 amino acids. The ends lost 4 bases at V and 2 bases at J; junction bases unmatched: 10. CDR1 is LGHNA and CDR2 is YNFKEQ in the germline V gene. In DNA form, the CDR3 reads TGTGCCAGCAGCCGGAACAGGGGGAGAGGGCCCTACAATGAGCAGTTCTTC. It encodes CASSRNRGRGPYNEQFF.

Only a few counts were recorded for this clone. V is TRBV19 and J is TRBJ1-2, with D tentatively TRBD1 (6 bases). The CDR3 loop spans 14 amino acids. Germline V gene data show CDR1 as LNHDA and CDR2 as SQIVND (reference sequence). V lost 5 bases to trimming and J lost 4 bases, with 14 bases between them. CDR3 amino acids: CASSVQGTGYGYTF. The CDR3 DNA reads as TGTGCCAGTAGTGTACAGGGTACGGGCTATGGCTACACCTTC.

The chain carries TRBV5-1 and TRBJ2-2; 8 positions match TRBD1. Germline CDR1 reads SGHRS; CDR2 reads YFSETQ. The CDR3 loop spans 15 amino acids. V dropped 5 bases and J dropped 3; count of bases not matched to a gene: 6. This chain's CDR3 is CASSLAGGDTGELFF. As DNA, the CDR3 is TGCGCCAGCAGTCTGGCAGGGGGCGACACCGGGGAGCTGTTTTTT.

The genes are TRBV5-1 and TRBJ2-7; TRBD2 matches at 10 bases. The CDR3 extends over 17 amino acids. V was pared by 4 bases and J by 0 bases, with 10 bases of the junction left unmatched. Germline lookup yields CDR1 SGHRS and CDR2 YFSETQ. The CDR3 DNA follows: TGCGCCAGCAGCCAGCCGGAGGGACTAGCGAGCTCCTACGAGCAGTACTTC. Translating it yields CASSQPEGLASSYEQYF.

CDR3 amino acids: CASSLGTEQETQYF. CDR3 sequence (DNA): TGCGCCAGCAGCTTGGGGACAGAACAAGAGACCCAGTACTTC. The chain has TRBV5-1 and TRBJ2-5, with D possibly matching TRBD1 (6 bases). This CDR3 has 14 amino acids. Germline-derived CDR1 and CDR2 are SGHRS and YFSETQ. Trimming removed 0 bases at V and 2 bases at J, with 8 bases between. The full variable domain, in which reference TRBV5-1 and TRBJ2-5 provide the parts outside the CDR3, is KAGVTQTPRYLIKTRGQQVTLSCSPISGHRSVSWYQQTPGQGLQFLFEYFSETQRNKGNFPGRFSGRQFSNSRSEMNVSTLELGDSALYLCASSLGTEQETQYFGPGTRLLVL.

A remark on this clone: The junction and the germline gene differ at one end; a read error may be behind it. V usage is TRBV7-3 and J usage is TRBJ1-1, with D maybe TRBD1 (5 bases). The CDR3 length is 14 residues. In germline, CDR1 is SGHTA, CDR2 FQGTGA. The CDR3 sequence is CASSLLQVKTEAFF. CDR3 bases: TGTGCCAGCAGCTTATTACAGGTGAAGACTGAAGCTTTCTTT.

The rearrangement links TRBV4-1 to TRBJ1-4; TRBD1 aligns across 7 bases. CDR3 length: 16 amino acids. J gave up 8 bases and V 2 bases, and 11 bases lay outside the gene matches. Germline-derived CDR1 and CDR2 are MGHRA and YSYEKL. This CDR3 is CASSQSLAGGLEKLFF. CDR3 bases: TGCGCCAGCAGCCAAAGTTTGGCAGGGGGTTTGGAAAAACTGTTTTTT.